This T cell receptor (beta chain) is drawn from a study of blood T cell repertoires in COVID-19. For the study at large: Sites across the United States, Italy and Spain contributed samples from acute and convalescent COVID-19. PBMCs, B-cell-depleted T cells, or T cells were the source of the cDNA or gDNA that made up the material.

Per the original methods: Researchers report that nucleated cell counts were estimated from reference gene primer amplification. Libraries were prepared by immunoSEQ multiplex PCR; TCRdb keeps only in-frame clonotypes and omits some of them. V, J and clone size derive from that table, while D and trimming were established from the DNA sequence. In the table there are some 200,000 clones, about 90% of which are singletons. This CDR3 is 14 amino acids long. With 7 bases removed from V and 8 bases from J, the gap between germline ends came to 18 bases. CDR1 is MNHEY, CDR2 SVGAGI, per germline. The sequencing sample was made of peripheral blood. The chain is built from TRBV6-5 and TRBJ2-1, with D unclear. The receptor was isolated from a young man with active or convalescent COVID-19. DNA for the CDR3: TGTGCCAGCACACTTGGCGGTCCCGGCTATGAGCAGTTCTTC. Translated: CASTLGGPGYEQFF.